This is a list of T cell receptor beta chains from one sample in a study of T cells after yellow fever vaccination. A single record per CDR3 protein comes from TCRdb applying MiXCR to the 5' RACE reads. The sample lists 510,000 or so distinct CDR3 sequences; about a fifth were seen once. Sequencing used PBMCs, obtained 15 days after the yellow fever booster vaccination. Receptors were obtained from a man under 40 who received the YFV17D yellow fever vaccine. CDR3s include the opening cysteine and the closing phenylalanine or tryptophan. D genes are given only for firm matches. Some rows have no size entry. The others give once, few or many, or a class for an expanded clone.

d_gene: NA; v_gene: TRBV18; abundance: NA; j_gene: TRBJ2-1; CDR3aa: CASSPRQDNEQFF; CDR3nt: TGTGCCAGCTCGCCACGACAGGACAATGAGCAGTTCTTC
d_gene: TRBD1; v_gene: TRBV19; abundance: NA; j_gene: TRBJ2-1; CDR3aa: CASSPGTGNHEQFF; CDR3nt: TGTGCCAGTAGTCCTGGGACAGGGAACCATGAGCAGTTCTTC
d_gene: NA; v_gene: TRBV5-4; abundance: NA; j_gene: TRBJ1-6; CDR3aa: CASSLGAGDNSPLHF; CDR3nt: TGTGCCAGCAGCTTGGGAGCAGGGGATAATTCACCCCTCCACTTT
d_gene: TRBD2; v_gene: TRBV5-5; abundance: few; j_gene: TRBJ2-5; CDR3aa: CASKTGRGGMNLETQYF; CDR3nt: TGTGCCAGCAAAACCGGTCGGGGGGGGATGAATTTGGAGACCCAGTACTTC
d_gene: NA; v_gene: TRBV3-1; abundance: few; j_gene: TRBJ2-3; CDR3aa: CASSHRGEGTQYF; CDR3nt: TGTGCCAGCAGCCACAGGGGTGAGGGTACGCAGTATTTT
d_gene: NA; v_gene: TRBV6-5; abundance: NA; j_gene: TRBJ2-1; CDR3aa: CASSYSSGSYNEQFF; CDR3nt: TGTGCCAGCAGTTACTCGAGTGGGTCCTACAATGAGCAGTTCTTC
d_gene: TRBD2; v_gene: TRBV28; abundance: few; j_gene: TRBJ2-7; CDR3aa: CASSLWGTSGSYEQYF; CDR3nt: TGTGCCAGCAGTTTATGGGGGACTAGCGGCTCCTACGAGCAGTACTTC
d_gene: NA; v_gene: TRBV30; abundance: few; j_gene: TRBJ2-6; CDR3aa: CAWARDAGANVLTF; CDR3nt: TGTGCCTGGGCCAGGGACGCTGGGGCCAACGTCCTGACTTTC
d_gene: NA; v_gene: TRBV5-4; abundance: few; j_gene: TRBJ2-7; CDR3aa: CASSLEDYEQYF; CDR3nt: TGTGCCAGCAGCTTGGAAGACTACGAGCAGTACTTC
d_gene: NA; v_gene: TRBV7-8; abundance: many; j_gene: TRBJ2-5; CDR3aa: CASSLRFIQETQYF; CDR3nt: TGTGCCAGCAGCTTACGTTTCATTCAAGAGACCCAGTACTTC
d_gene: NA; v_gene: TRBV24-1; abundance: few; j_gene: TRBJ2-7; CDR3aa: CATSLRFTYEQYF; CDR3nt: TGTGCCACCAGTCTACGTTTCACCTACGAGCAGTACTTC
d_gene: TRBD1; v_gene: TRBV29-1; abundance: few; j_gene: TRBJ2-3; CDR3aa: CSVEEWDRSTDTQYF; CDR3nt: TGCAGCGTTGAAGAATGGGACAGGAGCACAGATACGCAGTATTTT
d_gene: NA; v_gene: TRBV20-1; abundance: few; j_gene: TRBJ2-5; CDR3aa: CSARDLSGETQYF; CDR3nt: TGCAGTGCTAGAGATCTCTCGGGAGAGACCCAGTACTTC
d_gene: TRBD1; v_gene: TRBV5-1; abundance: NA; j_gene: TRBJ1-5; CDR3aa: CASSVGDRGNQPQHF; CDR3nt: TGCGCCAGCAGCGTTGGGGACAGGGGGAATCAGCCCCAGCATTTT
d_gene: NA; v_gene: TRBV12-3/TRBV12-4; abundance: NA; j_gene: TRBJ1-5; CDR3aa: CASRLGTEGQPQHF; CDR3nt: TGTGCCAGCAGGCTCGGGACCGAGGGACAGCCCCAGCATTTT
d_gene: NA; v_gene: TRBV29-1; abundance: NA; j_gene: TRBJ2-7; CDR3aa: CSVDRGDSSEQYF; CDR3nt: TGCAGCGTTGATAGGGGGGACTCGAGCGAGCAGTACTTC
d_gene: NA; v_gene: TRBV20-1; abundance: NA; j_gene: TRBJ2-2; CDR3aa: CSAGSGKNTGELFF; CDR3nt: TGCAGTGCTGGGTCAGGGAAGAACACCGGGGAGCTGTTTTTT
d_gene: TRBD2; v_gene: TRBV3-1; abundance: NA; j_gene: TRBJ2-7; CDR3aa: CASSHEGRGYEQYF; CDR3nt: TGTGCCAGCAGCCACGAGGGGAGGGGCTACGAGCAGTACTTC
d_gene: NA; v_gene: TRBV7-9; abundance: NA; j_gene: TRBJ2-7; CDR3aa: CASSLPNLGIYEQYF; CDR3nt: TGTGCCAGCAGCTTACCCAATTTGGGAATCTACGAGCAGTACTTC
d_gene: NA; v_gene: TRBV9; abundance: NA; j_gene: TRBJ2-5; CDR3aa: CASSVDSNQETQYF; CDR3nt: TGTGCCAGCAGCGTAGACTCGAATCAAGAGACCCAGTACTTC
d_gene: NA; v_gene: TRBV5-6; abundance: few; j_gene: TRBJ1-6; CDR3aa: CASSAPAGDNSPLHF; CDR3nt: TGTGCCAGCAGCGCCCCGGCGGGGGATAATTCACCCCTCCACTTT
d_gene: NA; v_gene: TRBV20-1; abundance: NA; j_gene: TRBJ1-2; CDR3aa: CSARSQSLPNYGYTF; CDR3nt: TGCAGTGCTAGATCGCAGTCCCTGCCGAACTATGGCTACACCTTC
d_gene: NA; v_gene: TRBV6-2/TRBV6-3; abundance: NA; j_gene: TRBJ1-1; CDR3aa: CASSYETGSAFF; CDR3nt: TGTGCCAGCAGTTACGAAACAGGGTCGGCTTTCTTT
d_gene: NA; v_gene: TRBV4-2; abundance: NA; j_gene: TRBJ2-5; CDR3aa: CASSQEGGGPKTQYF; CDR3nt: TGTGCCAGCAGCCAAGAAGGAGGGGGCCCGAAGACCCAGTACTTC
d_gene: NA; v_gene: TRBV2; abundance: NA; j_gene: TRBJ2-5; CDR3aa: CASSDLSREETQYF; CDR3nt: TGTGCCAGCAGTGACCTTAGCAGGGAAGAGACCCAGTACTTC
d_gene: TRBD2; v_gene: TRBV24-1; abundance: NA; j_gene: TRBJ2-1; CDR3aa: CATSDPGLADNEQFF; CDR3nt: TGTGCCACCAGTGATCCGGGACTAGCGGACAATGAGCAGTTCTTC
d_gene: TRBD1; v_gene: TRBV5-1; abundance: NA; j_gene: TRBJ2-7; CDR3aa: CASSFNRDSARYEQYF; CDR3nt: TGCGCCAGCAGCTTCAACCGGGACAGTGCCCGTTACGAGCAGTACTTC
d_gene: NA; v_gene: TRBV11-2; abundance: few; j_gene: TRBJ2-2; CDR3aa: CASSLVSRDFSVRGTGELFF; CDR3nt: TGTGCCAGCAGCTTAGTTTCCCGGGACTTCTCGGTGCGGGGCACCGGGGAGCTGTTTTTT
d_gene: NA; v_gene: TRBV20-1; abundance: NA; j_gene: TRBJ1-2; CDR3aa: CSARKGNYGYTF; CDR3nt: TGCAGTGCTAGAAAGGGGAACTATGGCTACACCTTC
d_gene: TRBD2; v_gene: TRBV9; abundance: NA; j_gene: TRBJ2-3; CDR3aa: CASSVAPIGRSDTQYF; CDR3nt: TGTGCCAGCAGCGTAGCCCCAATCGGGAGGTCAGATACGCAGTATTTT
d_gene: NA; v_gene: TRBV5-1; abundance: few; j_gene: TRBJ2-6; CDR3aa: CASSLDILGANVLTF; CDR3nt: TGCGCCAGCAGCTTGGACATTCTAGGGGCCAACGTCCTGACTTTC
d_gene: NA; v_gene: TRBV12-3/TRBV12-4; abundance: few; j_gene: TRBJ2-6; CDR3aa: CASSFGGTSGANVLTF; CDR3nt: TGTGCCAGCAGTTTCGGGGGTACATCTGGGGCCAACGTCCTGACTTTC
d_gene: TRBD2; v_gene: TRBV7-9; abundance: few; j_gene: TRBJ2-1; CDR3aa: CASSYTSGINEQFF; CDR3nt: TGTGCCAGCAGCTACACTAGCGGGATCAATGAGCAGTTCTTC
d_gene: NA; v_gene: TRBV27; abundance: few; j_gene: TRBJ2-5; CDR3aa: CASSLSVSGVETQYF; CDR3nt: TGTGCCAGCAGTTTATCGGTATCAGGGGTAGAGACCCAGTACTTC
d_gene: TRBD2; v_gene: TRBV10-3; abundance: few; j_gene: TRBJ2-5; CDR3aa: CAISEDRLAGQETQYF; CDR3nt: TGTGCCATCAGTGAGGACAGACTAGCGGGGCAAGAGACCCAGTACTTC
d_gene: TRBD1; v_gene: TRBV29-1; abundance: NA; j_gene: TRBJ1-5; CDR3aa: CSGAPDRGCNQPQHF; CDR3nt: TGCAGCGGGGCCCCGGACAGGGGTTGCAATCAGCCCCAGCATTTT
d_gene: NA; v_gene: TRBV7-9; abundance: few; j_gene: TRBJ2-1; CDR3aa: CASSPGVTSYAFF; CDR3nt: TGTGCCAGCAGCCCCGGGGTTACTAGTTATGCGTTCTTC
d_gene: NA; v_gene: TRBV29-1; abundance: few; j_gene: TRBJ1-2; CDR3aa: CSVQQGFYGYTF; CDR3nt: TGCAGCGTTCAACAGGGTTTCTATGGCTACACCTTC
d_gene: TRBD1; v_gene: TRBV11-2; abundance: NA; j_gene: TRBJ2-1; CDR3aa: CAVPGTEYNEQFF; CDR3nt: TGTGCCGTCCCCGGGACAGAATACAATGAGCAGTTCTTC
d_gene: NA; v_gene: TRBV11-2; abundance: few; j_gene: TRBJ1-4; CDR3aa: CASSQATAYNEKLFF; CDR3nt: TGTGCCAGCAGCCAAGCGACCGCATATAATGAAAAACTGTTTTTT
d_gene: TRBD1; v_gene: TRBV20-1; abundance: few; j_gene: TRBJ2-7; CDR3aa: CSAGDRVNEQYF; CDR3nt: TGCAGTGCTGGGGACAGGGTGAACGAGCAGTACTTC
d_gene: NA; v_gene: TRBV3-1; abundance: few; j_gene: TRBJ2-1; CDR3aa: CASSLGTSAGAEQFF; CDR3nt: TGTGCCAGCAGCCTCGGGACATCGGCCGGAGCTGAGCAGTTCTTC
d_gene: TRBD2; v_gene: TRBV20-1; abundance: NA; j_gene: TRBJ2-7; CDR3aa: CSARGGTSGSYEQYF; CDR3nt: TGCAGTGCTAGAGGGGGGACTAGCGGATCCTACGAGCAGTACTTC
d_gene: TRBD1; v_gene: TRBV11-2; abundance: NA; j_gene: TRBJ2-7; CDR3aa: CASSSIGTGMEEQYF; CDR3nt: TGTGCCAGCAGCTCTATCGGGACAGGGATGGAGGAGCAGTACTTC
d_gene: TRBD2; v_gene: TRBV6-1; abundance: NA; j_gene: TRBJ2-1; CDR3aa: CASRAGGLNNEQFF; CDR3nt: TGTGCCAGCAGGGCGGGAGGGCTGAACAATGAGCAGTTCTTC
d_gene: TRBD2; v_gene: TRBV20-1; abundance: few; j_gene: TRBJ2-1; CDR3aa: CSASETSGRSNEQFF; CDR3nt: TGCAGTGCTAGTGAGACTAGCGGGAGGTCAAATGAGCAGTTCTTC
d_gene: NA; v_gene: TRBV7-2; abundance: NA; j_gene: TRBJ2-7; CDR3aa: CASSLVAAEGYEQYF; CDR3nt: TGTGCCAGCAGCTTAGTCGCGGCGGAGGGCTACGAGCAGTACTTC
d_gene: NA; v_gene: TRBV21-1; abundance: NA; j_gene: TRBJ2-5; CDR3aa: CAAGQGLFQETQYF; CDR3nt: TGTGCCGCGGGACAGGGGCTGTTTCAAGAGACCCAGTACTTC
d_gene: NA; v_gene: TRBV28; abundance: many; j_gene: TRBJ2-2; CDR3aa: CASSGRVPRDTGELFF; CDR3nt: TGTGCCAGCAGTGGCAGGGTTCCTAGGGACACCGGGGAGCTGTTTTTT
d_gene: NA; v_gene: TRBV11-2; abundance: NA; j_gene: TRBJ2-7; CDR3aa: CASSFWRGPDEQYF; CDR3nt: TGTGCCAGCAGCTTCTGGAGGGGGCCCGACGAGCAGTACTTC
d_gene: NA; v_gene: TRBV6-1; abundance: NA; j_gene: TRBJ1-1; CDR3aa: CASSPSAVNTEAFF; CDR3nt: TGTGCCAGCAGTCCGAGCGCGGTAAACACTGAAGCTTTCTTT
d_gene: NA; v_gene: TRBV20-1; abundance: NA; j_gene: TRBJ2-5; CDR3aa: CSAPLFSETQYF; CDR3nt: TGCAGTGCTCCCTTGTTCTCGGAGACCCAGTACTTC
d_gene: TRBD2; v_gene: TRBV11-2; abundance: NA; j_gene: TRBJ2-2; CDR3aa: CASSPGLAGALNTGELFF; CDR3nt: TGTGCCAGCAGCCCCGGACTAGCGGGAGCTTTGAACACCGGGGAGCTGTTTTTT
d_gene: NA; v_gene: TRBV7-2; abundance: few; j_gene: TRBJ2-3; CDR3aa: CASSLEIGTQYF; CDR3nt: TGTGCCAGCAGCTTAGAAATTGGTACGCAGTATTTT
d_gene: TRBD2; v_gene: TRBV20-1; abundance: NA; j_gene: TRBJ2-3; CDR3aa: CSARDYLAGGGAYTDTQYF; CDR3nt: TGCAGTGCTAGAGATTACCTAGCGGGAGGGGGGGCTTACACAGATACGCAGTATTTT
d_gene: TRBD1; v_gene: TRBV7-6; abundance: NA; j_gene: TRBJ2-3; CDR3aa: CASSLVGQGVDTQYF; CDR3nt: TGTGCCAGCAGCTTAGTCGGACAGGGGGTAGATACGCAGTATTTT
d_gene: TRBD2; v_gene: TRBV29-1; abundance: few; j_gene: TRBJ2-2; CDR3aa: CSARTSGRAGGELFF; CDR3nt: TGCAGCGCCCGCACTAGCGGGAGGGCCGGCGGGGAGCTGTTTTTT
d_gene: NA; v_gene: TRBV7-9; abundance: few; j_gene: TRBJ1-1; CDR3aa: CASSLASRGNTEAFF; CDR3nt: TGTGCCAGCAGCTTAGCGTCCAGGGGGAACACTGAAGCTTTCTTT
d_gene: TRBD1; v_gene: TRBV12-3/TRBV12-4; abundance: many; j_gene: TRBJ2-1; CDR3aa: CASSQQGAGSNEQFF; CDR3nt: TGTGCCAGCAGTCAGCAGGGGGCGGGATCCAATGAGCAGTTCTTC
d_gene: TRBD2; v_gene: TRBV6-1; abundance: NA; j_gene: TRBJ2-2; CDR3aa: CASRAGEGTGELFF; CDR3nt: TGTGCCAGCAGAGCGGGAGAAGGCACCGGGGAGCTGTTTTTT